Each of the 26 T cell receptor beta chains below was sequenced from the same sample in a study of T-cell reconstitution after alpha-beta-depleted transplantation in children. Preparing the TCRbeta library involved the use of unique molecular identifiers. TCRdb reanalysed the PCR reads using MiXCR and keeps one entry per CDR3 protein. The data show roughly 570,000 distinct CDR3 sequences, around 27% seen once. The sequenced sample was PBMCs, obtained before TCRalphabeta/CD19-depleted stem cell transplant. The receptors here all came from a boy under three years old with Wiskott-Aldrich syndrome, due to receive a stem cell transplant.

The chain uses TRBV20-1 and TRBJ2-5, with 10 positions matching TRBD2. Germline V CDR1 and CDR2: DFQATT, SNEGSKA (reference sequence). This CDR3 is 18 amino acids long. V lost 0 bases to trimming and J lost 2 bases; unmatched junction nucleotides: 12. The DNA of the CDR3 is TGCAGTGCTAGAGAGGCTCCTCCTAGCGGGAGACCACAAGAGACCCAGTACTTC. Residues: CSAREAPPSGRPQETQYF.

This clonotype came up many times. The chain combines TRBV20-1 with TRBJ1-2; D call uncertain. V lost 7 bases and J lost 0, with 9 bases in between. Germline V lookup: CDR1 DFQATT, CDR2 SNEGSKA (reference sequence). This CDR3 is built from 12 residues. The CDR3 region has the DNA TGCAGTGTGACCGGAGCTAACTATGGCTACACCTTC. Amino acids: CSVTGANYGYTF.

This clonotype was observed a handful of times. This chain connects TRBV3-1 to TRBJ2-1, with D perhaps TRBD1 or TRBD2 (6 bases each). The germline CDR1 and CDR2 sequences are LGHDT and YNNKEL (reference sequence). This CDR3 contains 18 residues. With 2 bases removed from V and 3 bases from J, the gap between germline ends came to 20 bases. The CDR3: CASSQLYRLADSYNEQFF. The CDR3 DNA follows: TGTGCCAGCAGCCAATTATATCGGTTAGCGGACAGCTACAATGAGCAGTTCTTC.

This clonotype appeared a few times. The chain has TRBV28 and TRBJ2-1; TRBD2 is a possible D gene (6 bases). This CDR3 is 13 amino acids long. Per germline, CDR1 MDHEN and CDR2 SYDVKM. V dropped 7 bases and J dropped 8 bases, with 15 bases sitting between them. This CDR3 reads CASTDVGSYEQFF. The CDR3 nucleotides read TGTGCCAGCACCGACGTCGGGAGCTATGAGCAGTTCTTC. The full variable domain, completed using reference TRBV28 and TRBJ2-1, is DVKVTQSSRYLVKRTGEKVFLECVQDMDHENMFWYRQDPGLGLRLIYFSYDVKMKEKGDIPEGYSVSREKKERFSLILESASTNQTSMYLCASTDVGSYEQFFGPGTRLTVL.

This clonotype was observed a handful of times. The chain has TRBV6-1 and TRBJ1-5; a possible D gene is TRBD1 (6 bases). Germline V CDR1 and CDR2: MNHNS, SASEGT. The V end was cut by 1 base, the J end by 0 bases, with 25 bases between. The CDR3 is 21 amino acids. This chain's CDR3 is CASSEGGLLRGLGYSNQPQHF. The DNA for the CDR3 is TGTGCCAGCAGTGAAGGCGGCTTATTGAGGGGGTTAGGCTATAGCAATCAGCCCCAGCATTTT.

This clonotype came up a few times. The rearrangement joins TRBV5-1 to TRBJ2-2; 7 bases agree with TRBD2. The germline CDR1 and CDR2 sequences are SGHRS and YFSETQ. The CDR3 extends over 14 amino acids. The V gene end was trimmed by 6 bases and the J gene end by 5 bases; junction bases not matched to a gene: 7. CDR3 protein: CASTTSVSTGELFF. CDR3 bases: TGCGCCAGCACCACTAGCGTTAGTACCGGGGAGCTGTTTTTT.

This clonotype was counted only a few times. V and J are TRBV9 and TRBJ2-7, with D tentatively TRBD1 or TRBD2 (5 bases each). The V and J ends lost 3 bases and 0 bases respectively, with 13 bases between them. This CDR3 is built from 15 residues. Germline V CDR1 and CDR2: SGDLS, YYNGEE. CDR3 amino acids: CASSARGSDSYEQYF. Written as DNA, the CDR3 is TGTGCCAGCAGCGCACGGGGCAGTGACTCCTACGAGCAGTACTTC.

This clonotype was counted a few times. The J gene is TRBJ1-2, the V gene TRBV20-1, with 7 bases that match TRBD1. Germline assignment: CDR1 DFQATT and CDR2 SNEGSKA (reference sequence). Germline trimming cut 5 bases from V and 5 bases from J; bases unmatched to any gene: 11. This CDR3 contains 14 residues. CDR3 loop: CSAERGQGDYGYTF. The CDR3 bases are TGCAGTGCTGAGAGGGGGCAGGGGGATTATGGCTACACCTTC.

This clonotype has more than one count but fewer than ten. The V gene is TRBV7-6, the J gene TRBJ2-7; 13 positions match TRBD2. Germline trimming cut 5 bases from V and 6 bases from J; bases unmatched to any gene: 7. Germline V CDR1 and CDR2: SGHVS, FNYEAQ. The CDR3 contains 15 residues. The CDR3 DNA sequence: TGTGCCAGCAGCAGTGGACTAGCGGGAGAAACCGAGCAGTACTTC. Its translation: CASSSGLAGETEQYF.

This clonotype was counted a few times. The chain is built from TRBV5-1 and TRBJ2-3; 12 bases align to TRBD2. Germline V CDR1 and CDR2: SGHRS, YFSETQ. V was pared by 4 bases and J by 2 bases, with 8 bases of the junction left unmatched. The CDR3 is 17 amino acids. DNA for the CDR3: TGCGCCAGCAGCCCCCCTAGCGGGAGGGCCCCCACAGATACGCAGTATTTT. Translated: CASSPPSGRAPTDTQYF.

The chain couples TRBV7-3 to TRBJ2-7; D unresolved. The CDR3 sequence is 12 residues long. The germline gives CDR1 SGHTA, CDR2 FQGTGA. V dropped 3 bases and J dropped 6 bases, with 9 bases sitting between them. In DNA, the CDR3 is TGTGCCAGCAGCTTTGCTAAGCGCGAGCAGTACTTC. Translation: CASSFAKREQYF.

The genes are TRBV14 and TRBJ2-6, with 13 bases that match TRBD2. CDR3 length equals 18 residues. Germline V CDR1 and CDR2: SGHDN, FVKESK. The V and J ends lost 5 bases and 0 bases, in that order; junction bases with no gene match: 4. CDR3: CASSGGLAGYSGANVLTF. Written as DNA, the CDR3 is TGTGCCAGCAGCGGGGGACTAGCGGGGTACTCTGGGGCCAACGTCCTGACTTTC.

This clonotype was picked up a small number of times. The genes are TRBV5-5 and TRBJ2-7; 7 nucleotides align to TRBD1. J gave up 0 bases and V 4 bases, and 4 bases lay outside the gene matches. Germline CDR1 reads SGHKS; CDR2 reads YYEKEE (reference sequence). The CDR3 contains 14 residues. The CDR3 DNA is TGTGCCAGCAGCCGGGACAGTTTCTCCTACGAGCAGTACTTC. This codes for CASSRDSFSYEQYF.

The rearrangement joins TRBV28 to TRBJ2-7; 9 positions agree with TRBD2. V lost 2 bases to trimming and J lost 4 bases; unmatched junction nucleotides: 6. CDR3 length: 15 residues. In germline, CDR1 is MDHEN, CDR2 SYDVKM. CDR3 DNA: TGTGCCAGCAGTTTAGGCGGGAGGGCCCTATACGAGCAGTACTTC. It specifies CASSLGGRALYEQYF. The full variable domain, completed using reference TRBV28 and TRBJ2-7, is DVKVTQSSRYLVKRTGEKVFLECVQDMDHENMFWYRQDPGLGLRLIYFSYDVKMKEKGDIPEGYSVSREKKERFSLILESASTNQTSMYLCASSLGGRALYEQYFGPGTRLTVT.

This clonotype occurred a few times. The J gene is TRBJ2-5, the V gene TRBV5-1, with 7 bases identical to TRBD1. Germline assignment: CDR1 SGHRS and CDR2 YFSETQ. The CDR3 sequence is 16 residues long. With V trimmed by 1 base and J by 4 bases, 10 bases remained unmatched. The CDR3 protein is CASSLRGLQGRETQYF. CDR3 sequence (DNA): TGCGCCAGCAGCTTGAGGGGGCTCCAGGGGAGAGAGACCCAGTACTTC.

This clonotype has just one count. This CDR3 reads CATSREWGTPETQYF. The CDR3 nucleotides are TGTGCCACCAGCAGAGAGTGGGGGACCCCAGAGACCCAGTACTTC. This sequence joins TRBV15 and TRBJ2-5, with D perhaps being TRBD1 or TRBD2 (5 bases each). The CDR3 consists of 15 residues. Germline CDR1 is LNHNV and CDR2 is YYDKDF (reference sequence). Trimming cost V 0 bases and J 4 bases, with 12 bases left between them.

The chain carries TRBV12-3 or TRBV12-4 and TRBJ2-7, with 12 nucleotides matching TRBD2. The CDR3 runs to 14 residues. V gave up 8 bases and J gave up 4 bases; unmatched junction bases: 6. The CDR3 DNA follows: TGTGCCAGCGGCCCTAGCGGGAGGGTTTACGAGCAGTACTTC. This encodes CASGPSGRVYEQYF.

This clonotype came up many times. CDR3 region: CASSQDIGGTEAFF. CDR3 sequence (DNA): TGTGCCAGCAGCCAAGATATAGGGGGCACTGAAGCTTTCTTT. This chain links TRBV4-2 with TRBJ1-1; a possible D gene is TRBD1 (6 bases). Germline V gives CDR1 LGHNA, CDR2 YNFKEQ. The CDR3 is 14 residues long. V lost 0 bases to trimming and J lost 4 bases, with 9 bases between them.

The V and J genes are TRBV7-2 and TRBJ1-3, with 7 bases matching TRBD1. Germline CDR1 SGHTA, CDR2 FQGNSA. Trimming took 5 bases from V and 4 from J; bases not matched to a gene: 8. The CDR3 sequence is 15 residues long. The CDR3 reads CASSPSTGRGNTIYF. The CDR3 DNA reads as TGTGCCAGCAGCCCGTCGACAGGGCGCGGAAACACCATATATTTT.

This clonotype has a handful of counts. For the CDR3, the DNA is TGTGCCAGCAATTTTCGGGGTCCTCCCGGGGAGCTGTTTTTT. It codes for CASNFRGPPGELFF. The chain has TRBV6-5 and TRBJ2-2, with TRBD2 as a possible D gene (5 bases). CDR1 and CDR2 from the germline V gene are MNHEY and SVGAGI. V lost 7 bases, J lost 6 bases, and 15 bases lay in between. This CDR3 has 14 residues.

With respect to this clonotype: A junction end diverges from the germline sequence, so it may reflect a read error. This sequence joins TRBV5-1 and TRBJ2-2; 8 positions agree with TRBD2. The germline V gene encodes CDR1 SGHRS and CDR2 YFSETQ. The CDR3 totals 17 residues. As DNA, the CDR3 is TGCGCCACCAGCAGCGGGAGCGGGCTAAAGAACACCGGGGAGCTGTTTTTT. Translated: CATSSGSGLKNTGELFF.

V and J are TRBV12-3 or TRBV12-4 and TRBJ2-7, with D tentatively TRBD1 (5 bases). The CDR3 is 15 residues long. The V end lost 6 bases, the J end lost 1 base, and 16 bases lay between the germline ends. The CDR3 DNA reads TGTGCCAGCAGCAACCCAAGGGGCCGGTCCTACGAGCAGTACTTC. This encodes CASSNPRGRSYEQYF.

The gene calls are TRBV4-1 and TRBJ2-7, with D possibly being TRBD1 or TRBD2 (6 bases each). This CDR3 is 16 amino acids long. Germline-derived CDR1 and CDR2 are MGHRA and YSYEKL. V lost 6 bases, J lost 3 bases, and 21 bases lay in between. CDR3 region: CASSHRAGPRFYEQYF. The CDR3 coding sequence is TGCGCCAGCAGTCACAGGGCGGGGCCCCGCTTCTACGAGCAGTACTTC.

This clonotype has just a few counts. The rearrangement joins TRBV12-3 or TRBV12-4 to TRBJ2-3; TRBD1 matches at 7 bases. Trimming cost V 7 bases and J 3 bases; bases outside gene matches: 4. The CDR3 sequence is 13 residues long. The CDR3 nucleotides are TGTGCCAGCATTAAACAGGGGACAGATACGCAGTATTTT. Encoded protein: CASIKQGTDTQYF.

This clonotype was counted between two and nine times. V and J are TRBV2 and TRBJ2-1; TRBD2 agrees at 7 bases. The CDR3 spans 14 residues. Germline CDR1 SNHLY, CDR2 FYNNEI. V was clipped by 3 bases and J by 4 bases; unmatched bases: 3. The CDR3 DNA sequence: TGTGCCAGCAGTGACGGGACTAAGTACAATGAGCAGTTCTTC. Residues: CASSDGTKYNEQFF.

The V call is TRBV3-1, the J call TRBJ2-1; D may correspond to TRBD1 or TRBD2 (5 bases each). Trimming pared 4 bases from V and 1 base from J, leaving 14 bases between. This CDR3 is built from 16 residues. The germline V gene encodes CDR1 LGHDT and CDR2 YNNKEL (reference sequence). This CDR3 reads CASSPFRGASYNEQFF. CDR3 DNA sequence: TGTGCCAGCAGCCCCTTCCGGGGCGCATCCTACAATGAGCAGTTCTTC.